This T cell receptor (beta chain) derives from a study of T cell responses to AZD1222 COVID-19 vaccine. About the study: Second doses were pooled across both intervals (about 4 or about 12 weeks).

The CDR3 runs 15 residues. Trimming took 6 bases from V and 2 from J; bases not matched to a gene: 6. CDR1 and CDR2 from the germline V gene are MNHNY and SVGAGI (reference sequence). Study-wide results and caveats: Just 5 to 7 people given AZD1222 tested seropositive at baseline.

The assay was immunoSEQ multiplex PCR, and TCRdb's table has in-frame clones only and misses some. The profile covers under 100,000 clones, with 88% appearing a single time and around 15% taken by the ten largest. In its sample, this clone was seen once. What it binds is not known. The sequence came from an adult in good health. The input for sequencing was peripheral blood, taken on day 0 of AZD1222 vaccination. This chain connects TRBV6-6 to TRBJ2-2, with 7 bases matching TRBD1. The CDR3 DNA sequence: TGTGCCAGCAGGCCCGGGACAGCTAACACCGGGGAGCTGTTTTTT. It encodes CASRPGTANTGELFF.